This T cell receptor (beta chain) came from a study of blood T cell repertoires in COVID-19. Profiled with immunoSEQ multiplex PCR; TCRdb holds only in-frame clones, not every one. The sample carries around 140,000 clones, about four fifths recorded once. Unmatched junction bases numbered 11, after V lost 3 bases and J lost 5 bases. The CDR3 loop spans 16 amino acids. Germline values: CDR1 MGHRA, CDR2 YSYEKL. This clonotype was sampled from a woman at least 80 years old with acute or convalescent COVID-19. J is TRBJ1-1 and V is TRBV4-1, with 8 bases matching TRBD1. Sequenced: peripheral blood. Here the CDR3 DNA reads TGCGCCAGCAGCCAGGGGGACAGGAACGGGGGGACTGAAGCTTTCTTT. Residues: CASSQGDRNGGTEAFF.